This TCR beta chain derives from a study of neoadjuvant anti-PD-1 for oral cavity cancer. Study-wide context: Around day 43, patients without progression received a fourth nivolumab dose before surgery.

PBMC libraries mostly used around 460 ng of input genomic DNA, with six replicates per sample. Measured with immunoSEQ multiplex PCR; TCRdb has only the in-frame clones, and not every one. The data hold about 16,000 clones, with 55% to 65% observed a single time. From germline, CDR1 is SEHNR and CDR2 FQNEAQ (reference sequence). The CDR3 loop spans 17 amino acids. Trimming pared 1 base from V and 0 bases from J, leaving 13 bases between. Patients were newly diagnosed with stage II-IVA oral cavity squamous cell carcinoma without prior systemic or radiation treatment. Patients had HPV-negative, locally advanced oral cavity squamous cell carcinoma.

The chain couples TRBV7-9 to TRBJ2-4; D is undetermined. Sequencing was performed on PBMCs, taken before nivolumab (anti-PD-1) treatment. This clonotype originated in a person aged 40 to 85 with oral cavity squamous cell carcinoma. CDR3 nucleotide sequence: TGTGCCAGCAGCTTAGAAGGGAACCTTCCAGCCAAAAACATTCAGTACTTC. It specifies CASSLEGNLPAKNIQYF.